Listed here are 17 T cell receptor beta chains from one sample, sequenced in a study of CD8+CD57+ T cells in acquired aplastic anemia. Profiling that covered TCR beta VDJ and CDR3 relied on genomic DNA as its template. MiXCR was run by TCRdb on the reads, yielding one entry per CDR3 protein. The sample yields approximately 380,000 distinct CDR3 sequences, 65% to 75% seen once. Sequenced material: sorted CD4+, CD8+, or CD8+CD57+ T cells (not recorded which) from PBMCs. These receptors all stem from a human donor in good health, serving as a control.

This clonotype was detected only once. V gene TRBV7-7 combines with J gene TRBJ2-5; 8 bases align to TRBD2. The CDR3 runs to 15 residues. The ends lost 5 bases at V and 5 bases at J; junction bases unmatched: 10. Germline CDR1 and CDR2: SSHAT and FNYEAQ (reference sequence). Written as DNA, the CDR3 is TGTGCCAGCAGCATATCCGGGGGGGCCGGGGAGACCCAGTACTTC. Translation gives CASSISGGAGETQYF. The full variable domain, with the rest looked up from reference TRBV7-7 and TRBJ2-5, is GAGVSQSPRYKVTKRGQDVTLRCDPISSHATLYWYQQALGQGPEFLTYFNYEAQPDKSGLPSDRFSAERPEGSISTLTIQRTEQRDSAMYRCASSISGGAGETQYFGPGTRLLVL.

The rearrangement joins TRBV19 to TRBJ2-7; D is perhaps TRBD1 (6 bases). This CDR3 comprises 15 residues. V was cut by 3 bases and J by 1 base, with 13 bases left in between. Germline V gives CDR1 LNHDA, CDR2 SQIVND (reference sequence). CDR3 in amino acids: CASSIDRTASYEQYF. CDR3 in DNA: TGTGCCAGTAGTATTGACCGGACAGCGTCCTACGAGCAGTACTTC. Based on the CDR3 plus reference TRBV19 and TRBJ2-7, the full variable domain is DGGITQSPKYLFRKEGQNVTLSCEQNLNHDAMYWYRQDPGQGLRLIYYSQIVNDFQKGDIAEGYSVSREKKESFPLTVTSAQKNPTAFYLCASSIDRTASYEQYFGPGTRLTVT.

The V and J genes are TRBV19 and TRBJ2-1; TRBD1 is a possible D gene (5 bases). V was pared by 1 base and J by 4 bases, with 5 bases between. Looked up from germline, CDR1 is LNHDA and CDR2 is SQIVND (reference sequence). The CDR3 is made up of 13 amino acids. CDR3: CASSIGQYNEQFF. The CDR3 bases are TGTGCCAGTAGTATAGGACAGTACAATGAGCAGTTCTTC.

Notes on this clonotype: The conserved phenylalanine or tryptophan normally closing the CDR3 is absent here, so this likely arose from a read error. The DNA is left out, because the CDR3 cannot be placed on it with certainty; the CDR3 is given as TCRdb lists it. The chain carries TRBV10-3 and TRBJ2-5; the DNA was not compared with TRBD2, the D call given in the table. Germline values: CDR1 ENHRY, CDR2 SYGVKD. The CDR3 extends over 14 residues, inclusive of both ends. CDR3 in amino acids: CAIKRGLGRETHCS.

This clonotype was recorded at least ten times. The chain joins TRBV5-1 to TRBJ2-7; the match to TRBD2 covers 7 bases. CDR1 is SGHRS, CDR2 YFSETQ, per germline. The CDR3 has 16 amino acids. J lost 0 bases, V lost 2 bases, and 8 bases had no gene match. The CDR3 here is CASSFATSASSYEQYF. CDR3 coding DNA: TGCGCCAGCAGCTTTGCTACTAGCGCCAGCTCCTACGAGCAGTACTTC. Full variable domain (outside the CDR3, taken from reference TRBV5-1 and TRBJ2-7): KAGVTQTPRYLIKTRGQQVTLSCSPISGHRSVSWYQQTPGQGLQFLFEYFSETQRNKGNFPGRFSGRQFSNSRSEMNVSTLELGDSALYLCASSFATSASSYEQYFGPGTRLTVT.

The table lists this clonotype with a count of one. Since no conserved phenylalanine or tryptophan closes the CDR3, a read error is the likely cause. The DNA is omitted, as the CDR3 cannot be located on it reliably, and the CDR3 follows TCRdb's listing. This chain joins TRBV20-1 and TRBJ1-6. Germline-derived CDR1 and CDR2 are DFQATT and SNEGSKA (reference sequence). Inclusive of both ends, the CDR3 amounts to 9 amino acids. This CDR3 is CSARSPLNT.

In this sample, this clonotype turned up many times. CDR3 bases: TGTGCCAGCTCACACGGTGGAGATACGCAGTATTTT. Translated, it gives CASSHGGDTQYF. The rearrangement joins TRBV18 to TRBJ2-3; D not certain. Germline-derived CDR1 and CDR2 are KGHSH and LQKENI. Between the trimmed V and J ends, which lost 4 bases and 5 bases, there was a span of 7 bases. This CDR3 has 12 residues.

This clonotype has ten or more counts. The V gene is TRBV12-5, the J gene TRBJ2-3, with D uncertain. CDR1 and CDR2 (germline): LGHNT, FRNRAP. V lost 1 base and J 0 bases, leaving 8 bases between the germline ends. The CDR3 length is 15 residues. Here the CDR3 DNA reads TGTGCTAGTGGTTTGGGAACCTTGAGCACAGATACGCAGTATTTT. Residues: CASGLGTLSTDTQYF.

This clonotype was recorded once. The CDR3 DNA reads TGTGCCAGCTGGGGACAGGTCAACACTGAAGCTTTCTTT. Amino acid sequence: CASWGQVNTEAFF. The chain has TRBV7-2 and TRBJ1-1; 8 bases are shared with TRBD1. There are 13 residues in the CDR3. CDR1 and CDR2 (germline): SGHTA, FQGNSA. Trimming took 8 bases from V and 2 from J; bases not matched to a gene: 4.

This clonotype was counted many times. The J gene is TRBJ2-5, the V gene TRBV27; D might be TRBD1 or TRBD2, each matching 5 bases. Trimming left V 4 bases short and J 4 bases short, with 22 bases between. Looked up from germline, CDR1 is MNHEY and CDR2 is SMNVEV (reference sequence). The CDR3 totals 17 residues. The CDR3 sequence: CASSSRSGRGSRETQYF. The CDR3 bases are TGTGCCAGCAGTTCCCGTTCGGGGCGCGGGTCAAGAGAGACCCAGTACTTC.

Details on this clonotype: No conserved phenylalanine or tryptophan is present at the end of the CDR3, so a read error is the likely explanation. The DNA is omitted, as the CDR3 cannot be located on it reliably, and the CDR3 follows TCRdb's listing. The V call is TRBV7-2, the J call TRBJ2-7; the table's D gene call, TRBD1, was not cross checked with the DNA. Germline loops: CDR1 SGHTA, CDR2 FQGNSA. Termini included, the CDR3 measures 12 amino acids. CDR3 sequence reads: CASSLWRSGHTL.

This chain links TRBV5-1 with TRBJ1-1, with D unclear. Looked up from germline, CDR1 is SGHRS and CDR2 is YFSETQ. V lost 6 bases to trimming and J lost 0 bases, with 12 bases between them. The CDR3 consists of 14 residues. CDR3 sequence reads: CASIAHGMNTEAFF. CDR3 DNA: TGCGCCAGCATTGCCCACGGCATGAACACTGAAGCTTTCTTT. Complete variable domain (other parts from reference TRBV5-1 and TRBJ1-1): KAGVTQTPRYLIKTRGQQVTLSCSPISGHRSVSWYQQTPGQGLQFLFEYFSETQRNKGNFPGRFSGRQFSNSRSEMNVSTLELGDSALYLCASIAHGMNTEAFFGQGTRLTVV.

In this sample, this clonotype turned up a few times. This chain links TRBV5-1 with TRBJ1-6; no reliable D call. This CDR3 contains 14 residues. The ends were cut back, 0 bases at V and 8 bases at J, with 9 bases in the middle. Germline values: CDR1 SGHRS, CDR2 YFSETQ. The CDR3 DNA is TGCGCCAGCAGCTTGGCTTCGGGAGATTCACCCCTCCACTTT. As protein: CASSLASGDSPLHF.

A word on this clonotype: One end of the junction varies from germline; a read error may be responsible. V is TRBV5-1 and J is TRBJ2-3; tentatively, D is TRBD1 or TRBD2 (6 bases each). The CDR3 is 14 residues long. Germline V lookup: CDR1 SGHRS, CDR2 YFSETQ. The CDR3 loop reads CASSMDEGGSTQYF. CDR3 bases: TGTGCCAGCAGCATGGATGAGGGGGGCTCTACGCAGTATTTT. Variable domain in full (rest from reference TRBV5-1 and TRBJ2-3): KAGVTQTPRYLIKTRGQQVTLSCSPISGHRSVSWYQQTPGQGLQFLFEYFSETQRNKGNFPGRFSGRQFSNSRSEMNVSTLELGDSALYLCASSMDEGGSTQYFGPGTRLTVL.

The chain carries TRBV7-9 and TRBJ1-2; no definite D call. Germline assignment: CDR1 SEHNR and CDR2 FQNEAQ (reference sequence). CDR3 size: 14 residues. The germline V and J ends were trimmed by 3 bases and 9 bases, with 17 bases remaining between them. The CDR3 here is CASSFDQSFGCYTF. CDR3 nucleotides: TGTGCCAGCAGCTTCGACCAAAGCTTCGGGTGCTACACCTTC.

On this clonotype: Because the CDR3 is missing its conserved closing phenylalanine or tryptophan, this is likely a read error. No DNA is shown, since the ends of the CDR3 on it are uncertain; the CDR3 is the one TCRdb lists. This chain joins TRBV7-2 and TRBJ1-5; the table's D gene call, TRBD1, was not cross checked with the DNA. Both ends counted, the CDR3 spans 13 residues. Germline assignment: CDR1 SGHTA and CDR2 FQGNSA. CDR3 in amino acids: CASSLAGAQPQFV.

This chain uses TRBV7-9 with TRBJ1-2; D remains ambiguous. Germline V lookup: CDR1 SEHNR, CDR2 FQNEAQ (reference sequence). V gave up 3 bases and J gave up 9 bases, with 17 bases separating them. This CDR3 has 14 residues. The CDR3 protein is CASSLWQVVRSYTF. CDR3 nucleotides: TGTGCCAGCAGCTTGTGGCAGGTAGTTCGAAGCTACACCTTC.